The clone carrying this T cell receptor beta chain came up a few times. Its antigen is as yet unknown. Distinct nucleotide sequences in the sample also encode this CDR3. The length of the CDR3 is 15 residues. Germline lookup yields CDR1 MDHEN and CDR2 SYDVKM. V dropped 5 bases and J dropped 4; count of bases not matched to a gene: 10. Sequencing targeted expressed TCRB transcripts, as all isolated RNA had been reverse transcribed. Profiling relied on immunoSEQ multiplex PCR, and the TCRdb table lists in-frame clones only, not all of them. The sample yields about 230,000 clones, 15% to 20% seen once. The data originate from a study of beta chain features in type 1 diabetes. Findings and limits, study-wide: Type 1 diabetes patients had TCRB CDR3s that were shorter (moderately but significantly so) in all four CD4+ subsets.

The receptor's source is a man aged 30 to 45 with type 1 diabetes. Sequenced sample: naive CD4+ T cells from blood. The rearrangement joins TRBV28 to TRBJ2-7; the match to TRBD1 covers 8 bases. This CDR3 is CASSPGGTGSYEQYF. The CDR3 DNA reads as TGTGCCAGCAGTCCAGGGGGGACAGGATCTTACGAGCAGTACTTC.